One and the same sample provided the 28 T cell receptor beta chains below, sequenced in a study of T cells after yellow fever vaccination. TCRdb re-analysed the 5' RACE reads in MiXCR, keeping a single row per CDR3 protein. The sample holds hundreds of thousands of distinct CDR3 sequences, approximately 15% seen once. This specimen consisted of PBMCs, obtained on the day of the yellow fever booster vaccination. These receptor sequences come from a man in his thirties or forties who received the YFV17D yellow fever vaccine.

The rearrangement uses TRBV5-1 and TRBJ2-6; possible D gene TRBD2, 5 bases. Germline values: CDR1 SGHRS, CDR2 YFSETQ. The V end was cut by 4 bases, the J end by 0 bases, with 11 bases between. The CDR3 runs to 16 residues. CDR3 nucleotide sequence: TGCGCCAGCAGCGAACCCCGGGGCTCTGGGGCCAACGTCCTGACTTTC. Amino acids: CASSEPRGSGANVLTF.

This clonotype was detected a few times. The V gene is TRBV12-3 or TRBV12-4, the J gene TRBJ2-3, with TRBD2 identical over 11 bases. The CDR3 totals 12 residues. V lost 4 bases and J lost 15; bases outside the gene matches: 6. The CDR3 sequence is CASSSLAGGRYF. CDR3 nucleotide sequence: TGTGCCAGCAGTTCGTTAGCGGGAGGGAGATATTTT.

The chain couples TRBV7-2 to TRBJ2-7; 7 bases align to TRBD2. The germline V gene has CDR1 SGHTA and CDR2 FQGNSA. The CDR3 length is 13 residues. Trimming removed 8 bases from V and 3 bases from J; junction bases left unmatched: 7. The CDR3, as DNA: TGTGCCAGCGGGGGGGGGACCCACTACGAGCAGTACTTC. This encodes CASGGGTHYEQYF.

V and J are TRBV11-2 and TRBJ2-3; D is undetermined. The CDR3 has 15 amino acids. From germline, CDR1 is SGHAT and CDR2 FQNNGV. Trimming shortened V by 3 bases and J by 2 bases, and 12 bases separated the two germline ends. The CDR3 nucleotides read TGTGCCAGCAGCTTGGCCAGGATCCTCACAGATACGCAGTATTTT. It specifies CASSLARILTDTQYF. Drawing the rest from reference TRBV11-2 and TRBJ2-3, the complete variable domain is EAGVAQSPRYKIIEKRQSVAFWCNPISGHATLYWYQQILGQGPKLLIQFQNNGVVDDSQLPKDRFSAERLKGVDSTLKIQPAKLEDSAVYLCASSLARILTDTQYFGPGTRLTVL.

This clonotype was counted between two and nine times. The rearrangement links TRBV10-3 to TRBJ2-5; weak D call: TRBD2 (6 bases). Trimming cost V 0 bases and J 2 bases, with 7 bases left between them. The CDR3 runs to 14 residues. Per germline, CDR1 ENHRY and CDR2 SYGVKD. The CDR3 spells CAISESRGQETQYF. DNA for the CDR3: TGTGCCATCAGTGAGTCCCGGGGGCAAGAGACCCAGTACTTC.

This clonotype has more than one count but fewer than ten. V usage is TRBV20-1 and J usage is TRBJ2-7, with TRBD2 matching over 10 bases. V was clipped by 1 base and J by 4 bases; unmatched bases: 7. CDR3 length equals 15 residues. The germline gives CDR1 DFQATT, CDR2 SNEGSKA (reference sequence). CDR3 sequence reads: CSARGLAGDFYEQYF. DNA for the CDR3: TGCAGTGCTAGAGGGCTAGCGGGAGATTTTTACGAGCAGTACTTC.

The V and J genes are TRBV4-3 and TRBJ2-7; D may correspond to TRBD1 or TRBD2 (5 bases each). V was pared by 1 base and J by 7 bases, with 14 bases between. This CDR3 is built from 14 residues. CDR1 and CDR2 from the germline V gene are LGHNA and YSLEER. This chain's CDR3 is CASSQAPDWGEQYF. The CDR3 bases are TGCGCCAGCAGCCAAGCTCCAGATTGGGGGGAGCAGTACTTC.

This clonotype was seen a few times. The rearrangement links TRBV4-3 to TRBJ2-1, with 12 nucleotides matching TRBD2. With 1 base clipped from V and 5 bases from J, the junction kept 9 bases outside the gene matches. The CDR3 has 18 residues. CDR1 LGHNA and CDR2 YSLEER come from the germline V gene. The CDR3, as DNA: TGCGCCAGCAGCCAAGCCCTAACTAGCGGGAGGCCCCACAATGAGCAGTTCTTC. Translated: CASSQALTSGRPHNEQFF.

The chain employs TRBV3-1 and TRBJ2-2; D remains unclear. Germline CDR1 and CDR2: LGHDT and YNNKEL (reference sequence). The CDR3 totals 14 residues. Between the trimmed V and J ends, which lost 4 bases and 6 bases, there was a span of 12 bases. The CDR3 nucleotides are TGTGCCAGCAGCCTCCAACCTGGGTCCGGGGAGCTGTTTTTT. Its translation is CASSLQPGSGELFF.

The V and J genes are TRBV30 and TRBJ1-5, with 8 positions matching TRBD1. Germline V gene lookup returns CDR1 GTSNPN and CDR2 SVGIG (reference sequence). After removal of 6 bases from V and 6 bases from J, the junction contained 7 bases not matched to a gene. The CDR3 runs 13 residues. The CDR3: CACSTGGGQPQHF. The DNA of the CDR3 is TGTGCCTGCTCAACAGGGGGAGGTCAGCCCCAGCATTTT. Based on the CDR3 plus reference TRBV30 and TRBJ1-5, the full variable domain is SQTIHQWPATLVQPVGSPLSLECTVEGTSNPNLYWYRQAAGRGLQLLFYSVGIGQISSEVPQNLSASRPQDRQFILSSKKLLLSDSGFYLCACSTGGGQPQHFGDGTRLSIL.

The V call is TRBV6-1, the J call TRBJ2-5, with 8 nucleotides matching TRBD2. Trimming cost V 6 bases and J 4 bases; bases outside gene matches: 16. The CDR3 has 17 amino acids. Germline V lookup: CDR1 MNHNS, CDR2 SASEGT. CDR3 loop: CASRPGGSGDSSETQYF. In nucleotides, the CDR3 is TGTGCCAGCAGACCCGGGGGTAGCGGGGATAGCTCAGAGACCCAGTACTTC.

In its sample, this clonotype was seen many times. The CDR3 protein is CASSKPLSYEQYF. Written as DNA, the CDR3 is TGTGCCAGCAGCAAACCCCTCTCCTACGAGCAGTACTTC. V and J are TRBV21-1 and TRBJ2-7; the table assigns TRBD1, which was not confirmed against the DNA. TRBV21-1 is a pseudogene. The CDR3 spans 13 residues.

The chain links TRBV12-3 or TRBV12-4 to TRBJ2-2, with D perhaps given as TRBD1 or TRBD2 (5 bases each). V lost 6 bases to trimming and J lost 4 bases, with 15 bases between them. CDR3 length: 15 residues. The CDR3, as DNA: TGTGCCAGCAGCCCCCGGGACCTATCCACCGGGGAGCTGTTTTTT. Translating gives CASSPRDLSTGELFF.

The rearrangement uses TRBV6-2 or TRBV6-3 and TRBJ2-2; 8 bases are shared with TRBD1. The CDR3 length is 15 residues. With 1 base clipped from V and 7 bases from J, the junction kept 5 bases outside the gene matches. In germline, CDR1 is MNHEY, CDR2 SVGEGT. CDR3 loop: CASSYLDRAVGELFF. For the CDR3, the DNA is TGTGCCAGCAGTTACTTGGACAGGGCGGTCGGGGAGCTGTTTTTT.

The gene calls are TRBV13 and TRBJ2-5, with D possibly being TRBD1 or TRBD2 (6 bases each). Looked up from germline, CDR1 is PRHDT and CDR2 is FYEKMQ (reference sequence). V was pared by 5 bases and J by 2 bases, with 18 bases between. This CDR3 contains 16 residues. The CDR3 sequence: CASSPKGGGTQETQYF. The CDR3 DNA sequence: TGTGCCAGCAGCCCCAAGGGGGGCGGGACGCAAGAGACCCAGTACTTC.

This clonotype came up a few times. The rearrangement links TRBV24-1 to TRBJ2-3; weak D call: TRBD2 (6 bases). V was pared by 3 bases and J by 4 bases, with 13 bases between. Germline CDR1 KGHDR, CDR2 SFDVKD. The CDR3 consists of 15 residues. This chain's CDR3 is CATSDRDSYSDTQYF. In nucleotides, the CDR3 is TGTGCCACCAGTGATCGGGACTCGTATTCAGATACGCAGTATTTT.

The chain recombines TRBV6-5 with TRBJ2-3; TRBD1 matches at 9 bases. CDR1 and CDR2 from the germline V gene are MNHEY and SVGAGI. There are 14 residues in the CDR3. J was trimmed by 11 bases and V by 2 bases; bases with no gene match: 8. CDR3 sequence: CASSYETGGGKQYF. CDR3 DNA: TGTGCCAGCAGTTACGAGACAGGGGGTGGTAAGCAGTATTTT.

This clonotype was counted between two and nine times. CDR3: CASSLGTYEQFF. The CDR3 region has the DNA TGCGCCAGCAGCTTGGGCACCTATGAGCAGTTCTTC. This chain joins TRBV5-1 and TRBJ2-1; no clear D. This CDR3 contains 12 residues. The germline V gene encodes CDR1 SGHRS and CDR2 YFSETQ. Trimming pared 0 bases from V and 8 bases from J, leaving 6 bases between.

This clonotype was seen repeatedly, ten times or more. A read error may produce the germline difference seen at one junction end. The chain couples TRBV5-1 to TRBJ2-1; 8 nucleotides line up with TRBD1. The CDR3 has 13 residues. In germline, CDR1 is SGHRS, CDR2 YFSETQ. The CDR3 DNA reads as TGTGCCAGCAGTTTGGGACAGGACAATGAGCAGTTCTTC. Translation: CASSLGQDNEQFF.

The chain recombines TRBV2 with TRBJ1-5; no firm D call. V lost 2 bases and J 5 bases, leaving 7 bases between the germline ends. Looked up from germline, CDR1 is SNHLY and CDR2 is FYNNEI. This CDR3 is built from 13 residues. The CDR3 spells CASSELPHQPQHF. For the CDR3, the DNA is TGTGCCAGCAGTGAATTGCCGCATCAGCCCCAGCATTTT.

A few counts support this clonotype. The CDR3 protein is CASTLGASSYNEQFF. The CDR3 bases are TGTGCCAGCACCCTTGGAGCGAGCTCCTACAATGAGCAGTTCTTC. The chain couples TRBV27 to TRBJ2-1; D is undetermined. Germline V lookup: CDR1 MNHEY, CDR2 SMNVEV (reference sequence). CDR3 length equals 15 residues. Trimming removed 7 bases at V and 0 bases at J, with 13 bases between.

The CDR3 DNA is TGTGCCAGCAGCCTACAGGGGTTTGGAGGCGAGCAGTACTTC. This sequence encodes CASSLQGFGGEQYF. The chain recombines TRBV7-9 with TRBJ2-7, with 7 bases identical to TRBD1. V gave up 5 bases and J gave up 6 bases; unmatched junction bases: 10. The CDR3 runs to 14 residues. Germline V gene lookup returns CDR1 SEHNR and CDR2 FQNEAQ (reference sequence).

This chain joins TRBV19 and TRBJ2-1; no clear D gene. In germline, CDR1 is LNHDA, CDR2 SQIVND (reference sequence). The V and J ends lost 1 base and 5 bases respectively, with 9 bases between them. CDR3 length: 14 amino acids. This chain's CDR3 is CASSIGTVNNEQFF. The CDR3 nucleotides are TGTGCCAGTAGTATAGGGACGGTGAACAATGAGCAGTTCTTC. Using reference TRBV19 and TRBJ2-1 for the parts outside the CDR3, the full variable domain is DGGITQSPKYLFRKEGQNVTLSCEQNLNHDAMYWYRQDPGQGLRLIYYSQIVNDFQKGDIAEGYSVSREKKESFPLTVTSAQKNPTAFYLCASSIGTVNNEQFFGPGTRLTVL.

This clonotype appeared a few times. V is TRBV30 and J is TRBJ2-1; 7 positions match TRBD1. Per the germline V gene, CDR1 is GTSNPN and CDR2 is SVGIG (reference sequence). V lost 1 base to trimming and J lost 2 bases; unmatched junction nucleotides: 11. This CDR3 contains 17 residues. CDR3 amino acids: CAWSGRTGRTTYNEQFF. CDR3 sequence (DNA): TGTGCCTGGAGTGGACGGACAGGACGCACTACCTACAATGAGCAGTTCTTC.

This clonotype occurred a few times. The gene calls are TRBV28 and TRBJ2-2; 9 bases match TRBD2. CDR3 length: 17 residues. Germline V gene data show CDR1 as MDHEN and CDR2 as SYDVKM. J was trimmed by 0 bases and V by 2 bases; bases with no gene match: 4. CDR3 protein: CASSLELAGSNTGELFF. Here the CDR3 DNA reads TGTGCCAGCAGTTTAGAGCTAGCGGGGTCGAACACCGGGGAGCTGTTTTTT.

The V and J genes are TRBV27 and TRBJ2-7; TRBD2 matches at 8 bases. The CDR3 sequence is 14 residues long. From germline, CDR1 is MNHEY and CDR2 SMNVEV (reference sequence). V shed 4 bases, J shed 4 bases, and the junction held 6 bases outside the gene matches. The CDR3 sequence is CASSSTRGGYEQYF. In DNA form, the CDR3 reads TGTGCCAGCAGTTCCACTCGGGGGGGTTACGAGCAGTACTTC.

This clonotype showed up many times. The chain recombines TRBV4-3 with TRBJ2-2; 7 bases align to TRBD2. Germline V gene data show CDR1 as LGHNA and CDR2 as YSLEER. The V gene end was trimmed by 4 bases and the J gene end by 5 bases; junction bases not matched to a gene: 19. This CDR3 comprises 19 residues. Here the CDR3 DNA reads TGCGCCAGCAGCCCCGGGCCGGGTGGAGCGGGAAGGTGGACCGGGGAGCTGTTTTTT. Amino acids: CASSPGPGGAGRWTGELFF.

The chain's CDR3 is CASSLATTNQETQYF. The CDR3 nucleotides read TGTGCCAGCAGCTTGGCCACTACGAACCAAGAGACCCAGTACTTC. V is TRBV5-6 and J is TRBJ2-5; D is uncertain. V lost 0 bases to trimming and J lost 0 bases, with 9 bases between them. This CDR3 region has 15 residues. Per germline, CDR1 SGHDT and CDR2 YYEEEE.